The TCR beta chain described here comes from a study of control samples from healthy donors and cancer patients. Clones were read by immunoSEQ multiplex PCR, and TCRdb kept only the in-frame ones, dropping some. This sample has around 190,000 clones, with nearly 90% found just once. The V and J ends lost 4 bases and 4 bases respectively, with 10 bases between them. The CDR3 is made up of 13 amino acids. V and J are TRBV12-3 or TRBV12-4 and TRBJ1-1; D is ambiguous. The sample comprised blood. The sequence came from a woman aged 50 to 60 in good health. The CDR3: CASSSQIGTEAFF. The DNA of the CDR3 is TGTGCCAGCAGTTCGCAGATCGGCACTGAAGCTTTCTTT.